This is a list of T cell receptor beta chains from one sample in a study of T cells after yellow fever vaccination. TCRdb re-derived calls from the 5' RACE reads in MiXCR, one entry per CDR3 protein. The sample shows more than 95,000 distinct CDR3 sequences, 6.5% to 8% of them seen only once. The sequencing here drew on CD4+ T cells sorted from PBMCs, taken roughly 10 days after the first yellow fever vaccination. The receptors were gathered from a man younger than 35 who received the YFV17D yellow fever vaccine. CDR3s include the opening cysteine and the closing phenylalanine or tryptophan. A D gene is named only where the DNA matches it firmly. A clone size is listed for some rows: how often the clone was seen (once, few, many), or a class if it is expanded.

>many|-|TRBV6-1|TRBJ2-5
TGTGCCAGCAGTGAAGGGCTCAATCACGTCCAAGAGACCCAGTACTTC
CASSEGLNHVQETQYF
>many|TRBD2|TRBV5-1|TRBJ2-1
TGCGCCAGCAGCAAGTGGGGGGGGAGCGATGAGCAGTTCTTC
CASSKWGGSDEQFF
>many|-|TRBV21-1|TRBJ1-5
TGTGCCAGCAGCCTCAAGGGGGTGAGCAATCAGCCCCAGCATTTT
CASSLKGVSNQPQHF
>many|-|TRBV9|TRBJ1-1
TGTGCCAGCAGCGCCAGTGGACGGGACACTGAAGCTTTCTTT
CASSASGRDTEAFF
>many|-|TRBV4-3|TRBJ2-3
TGCGCCAGCAGCCAAGATAGGCACCGAGGTACGCAGTATTTT
CASSQDRHRGTQYF
>many|-|TRBV4-3|TRBJ2-1
TGCGCCAGCAGCCAAGAAATCTTAAGGTACTACAATGAGCAGTTCTTC
CASSQEILRYYNEQFF
>many|TRBD2|TRBV6-5|TRBJ2-5
TGTGCCAGCACAGCGGGGACTGGCAGACTTCAAGAGACCCAGTACTTC
CASTAGTGRLQETQYF
>many|-|TRBV14|TRBJ2-3
TGTGCCAGCAGCCAGGGACGGCTAAGCACAGATACGCAGTATTTT
CASSQGRLSTDTQYF
>many|-|TRBV29-1|TRBJ2-1
TGCAGCGTTGTGGCTTCCGGGGAGTACAATGAGCAGTTCTTC
CSVVASGEYNEQFF
>few|-|TRBV7-9|TRBJ2-6
TGTGCCAGCAGCTTGCAGAGCTCTGGGGCCAACGTCCTGACTTTC
CASSLQSSGANVLTF
>many|-|TRBV7-2|TRBJ1-2
TGTGCCAGCAGCTTAGGAGCGGGGCAGCGCTATGGCTACACCTTC
CASSLGAGQRYGYTF
>many|-|TRBV12-3/TRBV12-4|TRBJ2-3
TGTGCCAGCAGTTCTACCGACAGCACAGATACGCAGTATTTT
CASSSTDSTDTQYF
>many|-|TRBV5-4|TRBJ2-5
TGTGCCAGCAGCTCCCCGTCGGAAACCCAAGAGACCCAGTACTTC
CASSSPSETQETQYF
>many|-|TRBV5-1|TRBJ1-1
TGCGCCAGCAGCGAGGGGGAAATGAACACTGAAGCTTTCTTT
CASSEGEMNTEAFF
>few|-|TRBV18|TRBJ2-4
TGTGCCAGCTCGGCCTCGGGGGCTGGAGACATTCAGTACTTC
CASSASGAGDIQYF
>many|TRBD2|TRBV4-2|TRBJ2-1
TGTGCCAGCAGCCAAGATGGGCTAGCGGGCTCCAATGAGCAGTTCTTC
CASSQDGLAGSNEQFF
>many|-|TRBV6-5|TRBJ2-5
TGTGCCAGCAGTTACTCGAAGTACCAAGAGACCCAGTACTTC
CASSYSKYQETQYF
>many|-|TRBV5-4|TRBJ2-1
TGTGCCAGCAGCCTTTATGGCGGAAGCAATGAGCAGTTCTTC
CASSLYGGSNEQFF
>many|-|TRBV24-1|TRBJ2-1
TGTGCCACCAGTTCTTCCCGAAGCTCCTACAATGAGCAGTTCTTC
CATSSSRSSYNEQFF
>few|-|TRBV7-6|TRBJ1-2
TGTGCCAGCAGCTTAAGCCCATCCTCTGTTGGATTCTATGGCTACACCTTC
CASSLSPSSVGFYGYTF
>many|TRBD2|TRBV20-1|TRBJ2-1
TGCAGTGCCCTCGGCGGGGGAGGCCACAATGAGCAGTTCTTC
CSALGGGGHNEQFF
>many|TRBD2|TRBV7-3|TRBJ2-3
TGTGCCAGCAGTGCCTGGGGGGGGAGCACAGATACGCAGTATTTT
CASSAWGGSTDTQYF
>-|-|TRBV5-1|TRBJ2-6
TGCGCCAGCAGCTTGACCCCAGACAGGCACTCTGGGGCCAACGTCCTGACTTTC
CASSLTPDRHSGANVLTF
>many|-|TRBV14|TRBJ2-5
TGTGCCAGCAGCCAAGACGGGAGCTGGAGGGAGACCCAGTACTTC
CASSQDGSWRETQYF
>-|-|TRBV4-3|TRBJ1-4
TGCGCCAGCAGCCGACAGGTGTCTAATGAAAAACTGTTTTTT
CASSRQVSNEKLFF
>few|TRBD1|TRBV3-1|TRBJ1-2
TGTGCCAGCAGCCAAGCACAGGGGTACTATGGCTACACCTTC
CASSQAQGYYGYTF
>-|TRBD1|TRBV20-1|TRBJ2-7
TGCAGTGCTAGGACAGGGACCTACGAGCAGTACTTC
CSARTGTYEQYF
>many|-|TRBV6-2/TRBV6-3|TRBJ2-5
TGTGCCAGCAGTTGGCGAGGGGAGACCCAGTACTTC
CASSWRGETQYF